This T cell receptor (beta chain) was identified during a study of blood T cell repertoires in COVID-19. Looking at the study overall: Specimens from acute and convalescent COVID-19 originated in the United States, Italy and Spain. PBMCs, B-cell-depleted T cells, or T cells were the source of the cDNA or gDNA that made up the material.

This CDR3 is 13 amino acids long. Trimming removed 3 bases from V and 1 base from J, with 6 bases in between. The germline V gene encodes CDR1 SNHLY and CDR2 FYNNEI. Per the original methods: Reference gene primers were amplified, and this amplification served to estimate nucleated cell counts. Some clones are missing from TCRdb's copy, which holds only in-frame ones; the method was immunoSEQ multiplex PCR. Clone size and V and J calls were adopted from that table, with D and trimming inferred from the DNA. The data show approximately 100,000 clones, 80% to 90% seen once. This sequence joins TRBV2 and TRBJ1-1, with D tentatively TRBD1 (6 bases). The TCR originated in a woman aged 25 to 39 with acute or convalescent COVID-19. The sample was peripheral blood. The CDR3 protein is CASSEDRNTEAFF. CDR3 sequence (DNA): TGTGCCAGCAGTGAGGACAGGAACACTGAAGCTTTCTTT.